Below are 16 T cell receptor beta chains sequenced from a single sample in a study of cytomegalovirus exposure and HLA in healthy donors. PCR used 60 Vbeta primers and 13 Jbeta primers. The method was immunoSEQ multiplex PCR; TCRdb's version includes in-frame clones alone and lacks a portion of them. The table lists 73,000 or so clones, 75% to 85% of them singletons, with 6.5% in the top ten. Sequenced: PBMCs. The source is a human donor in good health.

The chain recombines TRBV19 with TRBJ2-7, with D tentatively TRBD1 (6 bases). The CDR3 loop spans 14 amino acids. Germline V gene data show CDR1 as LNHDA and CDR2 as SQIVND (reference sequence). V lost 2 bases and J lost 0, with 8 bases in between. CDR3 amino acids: CASSIQGSSYEQYF. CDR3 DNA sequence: TGTGCCAGTAGTATACAGGGGAGCTCCTACGAGCAGTACTTC.

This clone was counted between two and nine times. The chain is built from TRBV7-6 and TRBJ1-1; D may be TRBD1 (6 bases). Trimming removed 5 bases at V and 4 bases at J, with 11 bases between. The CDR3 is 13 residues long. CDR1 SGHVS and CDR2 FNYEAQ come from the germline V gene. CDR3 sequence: CASSRRQATEAFF. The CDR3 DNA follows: TGTGCCAGCAGCCGACGACAGGCCACTGAAGCTTTCTTT.

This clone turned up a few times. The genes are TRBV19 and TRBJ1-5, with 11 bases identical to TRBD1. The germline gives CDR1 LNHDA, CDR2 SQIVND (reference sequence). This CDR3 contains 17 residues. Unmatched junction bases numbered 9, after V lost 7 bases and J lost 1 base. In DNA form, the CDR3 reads TGTGCCAGTATCCGGACAGGGGGCGAGGTGAGCAATCAGCCCCAGCATTTT. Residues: CASIRTGGEVSNQPQHF. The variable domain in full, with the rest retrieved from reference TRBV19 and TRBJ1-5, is DGGITQSPKYLFRKEGQNVTLSCEQNLNHDAMYWYRQDPGQGLRLIYYSQIVNDFQKGDIAEGYSVSREKKESFPLTVTSAQKNPTAFYLCASIRTGGEVSNQPQHFGDGTRLSIL.

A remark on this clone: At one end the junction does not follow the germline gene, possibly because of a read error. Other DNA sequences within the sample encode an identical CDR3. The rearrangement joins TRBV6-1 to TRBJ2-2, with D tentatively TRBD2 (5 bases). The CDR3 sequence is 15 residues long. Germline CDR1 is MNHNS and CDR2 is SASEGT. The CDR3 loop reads CASRELANVAGELFF. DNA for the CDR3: TGTGCCAGCAGAGAGCTAGCAAACGTTGCCGGGGAGCTGTTCTTT.

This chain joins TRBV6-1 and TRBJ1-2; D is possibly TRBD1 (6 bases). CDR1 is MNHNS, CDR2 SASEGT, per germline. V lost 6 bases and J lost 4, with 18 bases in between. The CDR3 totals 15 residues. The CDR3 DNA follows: TGTGCCAGCAGCGATATTTCAGGGGCGGGCTATGGCTACACCTTC. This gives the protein CASSDISGAGYGYTF.

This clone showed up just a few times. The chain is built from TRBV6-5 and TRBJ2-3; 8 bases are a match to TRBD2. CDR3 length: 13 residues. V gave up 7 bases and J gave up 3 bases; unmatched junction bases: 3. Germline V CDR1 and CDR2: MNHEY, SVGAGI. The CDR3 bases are TGTGCCAGCAAGGTAGCGGGGACAGATACGCAGTATTTT. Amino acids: CASKVAGTDTQYF.

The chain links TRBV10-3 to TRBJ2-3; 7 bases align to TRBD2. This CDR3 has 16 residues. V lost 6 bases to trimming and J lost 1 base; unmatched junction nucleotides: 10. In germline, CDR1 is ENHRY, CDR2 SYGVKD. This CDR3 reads CAIRMEASGRTDTQYF. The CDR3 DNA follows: TGTGCCATCAGAATGGAGGCTAGCGGACGCACAGATACGCAGTATTTT.

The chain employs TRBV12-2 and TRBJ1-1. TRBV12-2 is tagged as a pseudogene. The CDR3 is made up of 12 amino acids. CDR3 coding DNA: TGTGCAAGTCCCCCCTTGAACACTGAAGCTTTCTTT. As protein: CASPPLNTEAFF.

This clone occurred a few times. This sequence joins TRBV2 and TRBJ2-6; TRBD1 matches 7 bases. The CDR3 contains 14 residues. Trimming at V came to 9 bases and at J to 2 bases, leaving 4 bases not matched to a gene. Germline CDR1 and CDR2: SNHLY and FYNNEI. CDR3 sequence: CARQGFPGANVLTF. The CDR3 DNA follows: TGTGCCAGACAGGGGTTTCCTGGGGCCAACGTCCTGACTTTC.

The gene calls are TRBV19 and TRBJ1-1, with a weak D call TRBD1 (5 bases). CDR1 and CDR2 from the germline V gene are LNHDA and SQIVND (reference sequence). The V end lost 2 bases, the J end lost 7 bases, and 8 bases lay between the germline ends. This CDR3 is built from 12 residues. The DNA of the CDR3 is TGTGCCAGTAGTATACGGGGGTGTGAAGCTTTCTTT. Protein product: CASSIRGCEAFF.

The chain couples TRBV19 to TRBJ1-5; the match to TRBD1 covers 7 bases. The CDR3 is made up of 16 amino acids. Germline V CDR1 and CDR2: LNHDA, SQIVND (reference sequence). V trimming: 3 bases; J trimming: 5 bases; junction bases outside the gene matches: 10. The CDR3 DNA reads TGTGCCAGTAGTATCCCCAGGGGGAATAATCATCAGCCCCAGCATTTT. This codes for CASSIPRGNNHQPQHF.

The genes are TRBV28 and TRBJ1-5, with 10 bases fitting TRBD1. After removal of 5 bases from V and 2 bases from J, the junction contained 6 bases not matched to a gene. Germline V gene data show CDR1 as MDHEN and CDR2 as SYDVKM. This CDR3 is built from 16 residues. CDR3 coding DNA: TGTGCCAGCAGTCCACGGGACAGGGGAGGCAATCAGCCCCAGCATTTT. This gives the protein CASSPRDRGGNQPQHF.

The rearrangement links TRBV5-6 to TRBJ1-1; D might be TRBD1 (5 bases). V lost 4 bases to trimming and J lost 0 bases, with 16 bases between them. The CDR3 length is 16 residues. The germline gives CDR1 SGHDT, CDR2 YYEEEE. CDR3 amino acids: CASSPEWGDMNTEAFF. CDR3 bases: TGTGCCAGCAGCCCAGAGTGGGGCGACATGAACACTGAAGCTTTCTTT. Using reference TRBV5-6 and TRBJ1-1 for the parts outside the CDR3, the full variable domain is DAGVTQSPTHLIKTRGQQVTLRCSPKSGHDTVSWYQQALGQGPQFIFQYYEEEERQRGNFPDRFSGHQFPNYSSELNVNALLLGDSALYLCASSPEWGDMNTEAFFGQGTRLTVV.

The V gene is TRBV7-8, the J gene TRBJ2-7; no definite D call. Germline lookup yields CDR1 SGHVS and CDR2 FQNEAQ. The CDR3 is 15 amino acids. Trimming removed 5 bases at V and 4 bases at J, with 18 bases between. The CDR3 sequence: CASSPPLPKMYEQYF. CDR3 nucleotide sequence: TGTGCCAGCAGCCCCCCCCTACCAAAGATGTACGAGCAGTACTTC.

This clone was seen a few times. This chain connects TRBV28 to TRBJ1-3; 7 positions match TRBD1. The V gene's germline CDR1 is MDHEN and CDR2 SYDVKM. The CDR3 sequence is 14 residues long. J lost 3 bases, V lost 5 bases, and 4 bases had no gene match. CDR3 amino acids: CASSTDRVGNTIYF. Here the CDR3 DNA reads TGTGCCAGCAGTACCGACAGGGTTGGAAACACCATATATTTT.

This CDR3 is CASTVAGEEKLFF. CDR3 DNA: TGTGCCAGTACGGTGGCAGGGGAGGAAAAACTGTTTTTT. The chain links TRBV19 to TRBJ1-4; weak D call: TRBD1 (6 bases). Germline CDR1 LNHDA, CDR2 SQIVND (reference sequence). This CDR3 is 13 amino acids long. Trimming cost V 7 bases and J 8 bases, with 14 bases left between them.